These T cell receptor beta chains were read from a single sample in a study of T cell repertoires in cytomegalovirus infection. MiXCR, applied by TCRdb to the reads, yields one record per CDR3 protein. The sample carries about 230,000 distinct CDR3 sequences, approximately 22% recorded once. Input material: CD8+ T cells from PBMCs. The receptors shown here come from a human donor in good health (CMV status not recorded). Some clones in this sample may be carry-over from other donors' samples. The CDR3 runs from the conserved cysteine through the conserved F or W. D genes are given only for firm matches. Clone size appears in some rows only: once, few, many, or a class for an expanded clone.

>.|TRBV12-3/TRBV12-4|TRBJ1-3|many
TGTGCCAGCAGTTTTGGGAGCTCTGGAAACACCATATATTTT
CASSFGSSGNTIYF
>.|TRBV10-3|TRBJ2-7|.
TGTGCCATCGGGTCCTCCTACGAGCGGTACTTC
CAIGSSYERYF
>TRBD1|TRBV14|TRBJ1-2|many
TGTGCCAGCAGCTCACAGACAGGGCCCACCTATGGCTACACCTTC
CASSSQTGPTYGYTF
>TRBD2|TRBV7-9|TRBJ2-5|.
TGTGCCAGCAGCTTAAGGACTAGCGAACAAGAGACCCAGTACTTC
CASSLRTSEQETQYF
>.|TRBV7-8|TRBJ1-5|many
TGTGCCAGCAGCTTAGAGGCAGGGGAAAATCAGCCCCAGCATTTT
CASSLEAGENQPQHF
>.|TRBV5-4|TRBJ1-2|.
TGTGTCAGCAGTTTCGGACAAGCGGACTATGGCTACACCTTC
CVSSFGQADYGYTF
>TRBD2|TRBV27|TRBJ2-1|.
TGTGCCAGCAGTCCAGCGGGGGTAGACAATGAGCAGTTCTTC
CASSPAGVDNEQFF
>.|TRBV27|TRBJ1-6|few
TGTGCCAGCAGTACCGGGACCTCTTCACCCCTCCACTTT
CASSTGTSSPLHF
>.|TRBV11-2|TRBJ2-2|few
TGTGCCAGCAGCTCAAGGCCTACCGGGGAGCTGTTTTTT
CASSSRPTGELFF
>TRBD1|TRBV2|TRBJ1-1|few
TGTGCCAGCAGTGAAGCGGACAGGAGGAACACTGAAGCTTTCTTT
CASSEADRRNTEAFF
>.|TRBV28|TRBJ2-7|many
TGTGCCAGCAGTTTCGGGACACCCGAGCAGTACTTC
CASSFGTPEQYF